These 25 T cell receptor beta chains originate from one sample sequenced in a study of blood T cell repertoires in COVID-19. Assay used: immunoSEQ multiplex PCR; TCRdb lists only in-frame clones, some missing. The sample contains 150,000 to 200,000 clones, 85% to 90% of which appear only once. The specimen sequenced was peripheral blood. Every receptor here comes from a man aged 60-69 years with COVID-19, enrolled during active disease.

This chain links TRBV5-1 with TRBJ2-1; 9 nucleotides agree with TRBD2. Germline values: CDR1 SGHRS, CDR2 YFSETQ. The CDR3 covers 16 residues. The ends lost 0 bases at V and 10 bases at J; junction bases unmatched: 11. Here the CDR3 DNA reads TGCGCCAGCAGCTTGGGGAATAGCGGGGGCAGTCGGGAGCAGTTCTTC. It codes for CASSLGNSGGSREQFF.

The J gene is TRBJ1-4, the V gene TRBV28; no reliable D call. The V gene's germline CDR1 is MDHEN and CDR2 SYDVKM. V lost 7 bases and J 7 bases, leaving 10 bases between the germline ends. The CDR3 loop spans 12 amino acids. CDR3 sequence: CASTASIEKLFF. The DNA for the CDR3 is TGTGCCAGCACCGCCTCTATTGAAAAACTGTTTTTT.

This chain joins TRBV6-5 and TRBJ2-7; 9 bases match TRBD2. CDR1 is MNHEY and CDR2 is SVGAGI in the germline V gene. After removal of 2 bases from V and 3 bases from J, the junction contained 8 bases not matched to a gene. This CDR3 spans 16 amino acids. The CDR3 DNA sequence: TGTGCCAGCAGTTACGGGCCTAGCGGGAAATACTACGAGCAGTACTTC. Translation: CASSYGPSGKYYEQYF.

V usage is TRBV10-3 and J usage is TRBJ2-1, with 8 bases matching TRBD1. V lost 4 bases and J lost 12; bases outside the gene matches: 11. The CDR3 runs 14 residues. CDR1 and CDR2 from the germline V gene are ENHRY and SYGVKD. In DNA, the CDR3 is TGTGCCATCAGTGTTACAGGGGGTCCCGAGGGGCAGTTCTTC. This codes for CAISVTGGPEGQFF.

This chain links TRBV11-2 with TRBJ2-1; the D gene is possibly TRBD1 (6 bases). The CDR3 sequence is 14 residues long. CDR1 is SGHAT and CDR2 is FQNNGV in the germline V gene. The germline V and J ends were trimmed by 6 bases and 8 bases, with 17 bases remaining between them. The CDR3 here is CASSPWTVVDEQFF. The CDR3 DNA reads TGTGCCAGCAGTCCATGGACAGTGGTAGATGAGCAGTTCTTC.

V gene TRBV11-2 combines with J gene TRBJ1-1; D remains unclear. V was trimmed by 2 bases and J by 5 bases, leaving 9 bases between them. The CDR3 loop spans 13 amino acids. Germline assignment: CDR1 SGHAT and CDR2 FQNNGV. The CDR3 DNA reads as TGTGCCAGCAGCTTATATGCGGGGACTGAAGCTTTCTTT. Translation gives CASSLYAGTEAFF.

This chain's CDR3 is CASSLRFRDQPQHF. DNA for the CDR3: TGTGCCAGCAGTTTACGGTTCAGGGATCAGCCCCAGCATTTT. The chain couples TRBV27 to TRBJ1-5, with D perhaps matching TRBD1 (5 bases). The CDR3 extends over 14 amino acids. Germline CDR1 and CDR2: MNHEY and SMNVEV (reference sequence). Trimming shortened V by 2 bases and J by 5 bases, and 10 bases separated the two germline ends.

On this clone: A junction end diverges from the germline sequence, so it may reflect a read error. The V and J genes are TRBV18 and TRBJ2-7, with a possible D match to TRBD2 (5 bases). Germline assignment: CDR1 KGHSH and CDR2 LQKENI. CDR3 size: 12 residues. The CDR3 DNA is TGTGCCAGTTCACCGGATGAGGGCGAGCAGTACTTC. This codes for CASSPDEGEQYF.

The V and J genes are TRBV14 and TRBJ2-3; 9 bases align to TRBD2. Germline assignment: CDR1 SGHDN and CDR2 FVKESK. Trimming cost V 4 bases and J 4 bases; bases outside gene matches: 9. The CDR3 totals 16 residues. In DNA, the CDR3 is TGTGCCAGCAGCCGTCGACTAGCGGCGGGGTCAGATACGCAGTATTTT. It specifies CASSRRLAAGSDTQYF.

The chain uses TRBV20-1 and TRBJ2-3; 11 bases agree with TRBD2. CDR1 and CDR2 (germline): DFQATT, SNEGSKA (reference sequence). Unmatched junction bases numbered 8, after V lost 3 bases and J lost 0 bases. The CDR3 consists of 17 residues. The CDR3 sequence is CSASRSSGRSSTDTQYF. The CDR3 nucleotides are TGCAGTGCTAGTAGGTCTAGCGGGAGGTCTAGCACAGATACGCAGTATTTT.

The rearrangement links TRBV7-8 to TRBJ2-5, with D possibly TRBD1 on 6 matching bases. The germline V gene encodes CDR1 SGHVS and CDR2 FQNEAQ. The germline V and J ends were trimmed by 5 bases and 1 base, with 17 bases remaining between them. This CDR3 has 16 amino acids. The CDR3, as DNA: TGTGCCAGCAGCCCGGGACAAGGGAGCCTCCAAGAGACCCAGTACTTC. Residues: CASSPGQGSLQETQYF.

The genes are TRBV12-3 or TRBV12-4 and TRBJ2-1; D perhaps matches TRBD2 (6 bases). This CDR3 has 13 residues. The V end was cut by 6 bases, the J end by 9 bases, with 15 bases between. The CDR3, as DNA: TGTGCCAGCAGCCAGGCCCTGGGGGGTGAGCAGTTCTTC. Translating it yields CASSQALGGEQFF.

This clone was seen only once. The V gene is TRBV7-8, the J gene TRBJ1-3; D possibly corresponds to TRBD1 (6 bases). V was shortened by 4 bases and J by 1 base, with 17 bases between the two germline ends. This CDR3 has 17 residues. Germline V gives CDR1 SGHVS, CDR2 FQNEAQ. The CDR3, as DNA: TGTGCCAGCAGCTCTAGACAGGTTTTTCCTTCTGGAAACACCATATATTTT. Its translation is CASSSRQVFPSGNTIYF.

CDR3 DNA sequence: TGCGCCAGCAGCCAAGGTCGTATCGGGACCTACGAGCAGTACTTC. This codes for CASSQGRIGTYEQYF. The V and J genes are TRBV4-3 and TRBJ2-7, with D tentatively TRBD2 (5 bases). CDR3 length: 15 amino acids. The V and J ends lost 1 base and 2 bases respectively, with 12 bases between them. Germline V gene lookup returns CDR1 LGHNA and CDR2 YSLEER.

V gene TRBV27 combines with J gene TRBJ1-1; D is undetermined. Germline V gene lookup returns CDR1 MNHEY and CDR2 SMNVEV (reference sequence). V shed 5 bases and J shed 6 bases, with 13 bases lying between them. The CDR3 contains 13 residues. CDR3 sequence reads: CASSPLPLPEAFF. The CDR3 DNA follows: TGTGCCAGCAGTCCACTACCCCTCCCTGAAGCTTTCTTT.

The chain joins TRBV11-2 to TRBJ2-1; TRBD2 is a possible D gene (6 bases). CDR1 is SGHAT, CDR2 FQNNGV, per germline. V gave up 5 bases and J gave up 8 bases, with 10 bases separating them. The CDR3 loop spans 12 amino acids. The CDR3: CASSPGLDEQFF. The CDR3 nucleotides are TGTGCCAGCAGCCCGGGACTTGATGAGCAGTTCTTC. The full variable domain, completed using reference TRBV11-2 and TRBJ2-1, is EAGVAQSPRYKIIEKRQSVAFWCNPISGHATLYWYQQILGQGPKLLIQFQNNGVVDDSQLPKDRFSAERLKGVDSTLKIQPAKLEDSAVYLCASSPGLDEQFFGPGTRLTVL.

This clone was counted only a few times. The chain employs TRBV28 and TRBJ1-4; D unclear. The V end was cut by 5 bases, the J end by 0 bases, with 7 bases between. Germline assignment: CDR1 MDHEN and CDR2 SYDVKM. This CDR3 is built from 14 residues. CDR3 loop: CASSPFTTNEKLFF. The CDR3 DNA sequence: TGTGCCAGCAGTCCCTTTACAACTAATGAAAAACTGTTTTTT. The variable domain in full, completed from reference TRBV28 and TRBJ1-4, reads DVKVTQSSRYLVKRTGEKVFLECVQDMDHENMFWYRQDPGLGLRLIYFSYDVKMKEKGDIPEGYSVSREKKERFSLILESASTNQTSMYLCASSPFTTNEKLFFGSGTQLSVL.

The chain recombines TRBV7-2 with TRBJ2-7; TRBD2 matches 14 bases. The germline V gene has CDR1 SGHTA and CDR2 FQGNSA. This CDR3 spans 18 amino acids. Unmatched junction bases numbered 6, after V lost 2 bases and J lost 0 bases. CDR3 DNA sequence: TGTGCCAGCAGCTTATGGACTAGCGGGGGGACCCTCTCCTACGAGCAGTACTTC. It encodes CASSLWTSGGTLSYEQYF.

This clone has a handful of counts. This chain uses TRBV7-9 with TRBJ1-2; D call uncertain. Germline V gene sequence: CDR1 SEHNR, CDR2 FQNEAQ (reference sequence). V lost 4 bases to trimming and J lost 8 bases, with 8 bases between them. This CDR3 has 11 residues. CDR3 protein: CASSSSEGYTF. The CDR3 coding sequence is TGTGCCAGCAGCTCGTCCGAGGGCTACACCTTC.

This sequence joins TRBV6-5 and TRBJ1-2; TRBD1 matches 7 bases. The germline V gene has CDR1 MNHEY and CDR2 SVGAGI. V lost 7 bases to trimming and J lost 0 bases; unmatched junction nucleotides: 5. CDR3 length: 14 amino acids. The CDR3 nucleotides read TGTGCCAGCAAGAGGGACAGTACTAACTATGGCTACACCTTC. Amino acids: CASKRDSTNYGYTF.

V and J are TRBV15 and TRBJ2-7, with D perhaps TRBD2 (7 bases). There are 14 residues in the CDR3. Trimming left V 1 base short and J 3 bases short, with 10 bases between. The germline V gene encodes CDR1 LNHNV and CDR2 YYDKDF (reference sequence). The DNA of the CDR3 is TGTGCCACCAGCAGAGGAGGGGGGGACTACGAGCAGTACTTC. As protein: CATSRGGGDYEQYF.

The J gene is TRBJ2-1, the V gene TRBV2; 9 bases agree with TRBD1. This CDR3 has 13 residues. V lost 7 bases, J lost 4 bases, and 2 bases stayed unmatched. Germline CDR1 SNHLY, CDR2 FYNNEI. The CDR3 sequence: CASNGQGYNEQFF. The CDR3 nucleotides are TGTGCCAGCAATGGACAGGGGTACAATGAGCAGTTCTTC.

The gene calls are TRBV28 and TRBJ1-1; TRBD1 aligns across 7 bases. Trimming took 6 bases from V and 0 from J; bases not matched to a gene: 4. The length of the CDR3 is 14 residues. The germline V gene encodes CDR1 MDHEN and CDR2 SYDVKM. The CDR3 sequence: CASRTGQMNTEAFF. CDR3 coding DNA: TGTGCCAGCAGAACGGGACAGATGAACACTGAAGCTTTCTTT. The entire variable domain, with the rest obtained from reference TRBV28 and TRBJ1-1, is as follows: DVKVTQSSRYLVKRTGEKVFLECVQDMDHENMFWYRQDPGLGLRLIYFSYDVKMKEKGDIPEGYSVSREKKERFSLILESASTNQTSMYLCASRTGQMNTEAFFGQGTRLTVV.

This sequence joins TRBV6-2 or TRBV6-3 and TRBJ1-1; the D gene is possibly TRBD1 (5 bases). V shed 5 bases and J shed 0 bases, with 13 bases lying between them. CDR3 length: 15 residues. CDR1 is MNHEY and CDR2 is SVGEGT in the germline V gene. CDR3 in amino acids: CASSHHTGLNTEAFF. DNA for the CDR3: TGTGCCAGCAGTCACCACACAGGTCTGAACACTGAAGCTTTCTTT.

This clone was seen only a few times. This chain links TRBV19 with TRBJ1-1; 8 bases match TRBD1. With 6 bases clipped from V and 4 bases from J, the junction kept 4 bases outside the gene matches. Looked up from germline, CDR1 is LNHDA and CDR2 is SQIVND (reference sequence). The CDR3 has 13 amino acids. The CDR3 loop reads CASSPRGLTEAFF. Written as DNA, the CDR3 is TGTGCCAGTAGCCCCAGGGGGCTCACTGAAGCTTTCTTT.